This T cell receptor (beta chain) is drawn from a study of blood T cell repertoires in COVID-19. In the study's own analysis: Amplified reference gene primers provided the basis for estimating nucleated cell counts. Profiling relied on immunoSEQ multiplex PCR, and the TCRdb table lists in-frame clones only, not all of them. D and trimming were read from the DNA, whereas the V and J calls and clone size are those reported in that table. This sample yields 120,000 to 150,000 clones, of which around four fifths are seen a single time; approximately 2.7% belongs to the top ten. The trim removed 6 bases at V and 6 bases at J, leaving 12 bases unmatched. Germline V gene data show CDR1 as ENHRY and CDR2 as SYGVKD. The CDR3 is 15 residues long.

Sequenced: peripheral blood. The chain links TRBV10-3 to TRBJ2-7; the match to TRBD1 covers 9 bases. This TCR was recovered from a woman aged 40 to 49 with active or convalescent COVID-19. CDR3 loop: CAIRLTGGGRGEQYF. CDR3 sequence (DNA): TGTGCCATCAGACTAACAGGGGGCGGTAGAGGCGAGCAGTACTTC.